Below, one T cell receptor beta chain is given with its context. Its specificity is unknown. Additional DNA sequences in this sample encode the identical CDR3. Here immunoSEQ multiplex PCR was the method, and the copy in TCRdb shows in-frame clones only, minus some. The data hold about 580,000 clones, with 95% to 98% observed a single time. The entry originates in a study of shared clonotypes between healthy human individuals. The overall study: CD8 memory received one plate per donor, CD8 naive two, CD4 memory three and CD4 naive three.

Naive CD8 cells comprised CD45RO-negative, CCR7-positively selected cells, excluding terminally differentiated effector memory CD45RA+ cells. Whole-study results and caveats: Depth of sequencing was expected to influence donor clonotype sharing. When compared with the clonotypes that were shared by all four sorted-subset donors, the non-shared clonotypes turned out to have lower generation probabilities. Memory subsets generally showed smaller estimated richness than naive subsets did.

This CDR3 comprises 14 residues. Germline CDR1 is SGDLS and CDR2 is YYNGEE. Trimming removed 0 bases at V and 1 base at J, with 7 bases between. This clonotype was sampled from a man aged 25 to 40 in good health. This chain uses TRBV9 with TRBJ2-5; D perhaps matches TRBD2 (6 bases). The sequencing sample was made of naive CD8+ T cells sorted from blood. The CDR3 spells CASSVAGVQETQYF. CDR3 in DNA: TGTGCCAGCAGCGTAGCGGGAGTCCAAGAGACCCAGTACTTC.